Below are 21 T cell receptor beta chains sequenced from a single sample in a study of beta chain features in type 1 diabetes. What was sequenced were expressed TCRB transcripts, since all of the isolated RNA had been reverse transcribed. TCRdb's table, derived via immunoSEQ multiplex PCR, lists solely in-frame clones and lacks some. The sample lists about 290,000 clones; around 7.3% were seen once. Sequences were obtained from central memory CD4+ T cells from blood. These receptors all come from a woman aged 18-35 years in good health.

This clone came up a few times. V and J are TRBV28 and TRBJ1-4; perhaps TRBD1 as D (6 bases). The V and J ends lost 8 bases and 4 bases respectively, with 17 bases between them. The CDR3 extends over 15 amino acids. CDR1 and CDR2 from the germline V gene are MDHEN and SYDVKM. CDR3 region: CASGILDRNNEKLFF. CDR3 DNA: TGTGCCAGCGGAATCTTGGACAGAAATAATGAAAAACTGTTTTTT.

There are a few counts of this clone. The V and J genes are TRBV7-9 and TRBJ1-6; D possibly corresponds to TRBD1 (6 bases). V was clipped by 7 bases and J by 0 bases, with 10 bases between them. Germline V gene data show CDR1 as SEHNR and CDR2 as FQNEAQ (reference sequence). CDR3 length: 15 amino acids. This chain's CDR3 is CASKEGGSYNSPLHF. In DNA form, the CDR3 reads TGTGCCAGCAAGGAAGGGGGCTCCTATAATTCACCCCTCCACTTT.

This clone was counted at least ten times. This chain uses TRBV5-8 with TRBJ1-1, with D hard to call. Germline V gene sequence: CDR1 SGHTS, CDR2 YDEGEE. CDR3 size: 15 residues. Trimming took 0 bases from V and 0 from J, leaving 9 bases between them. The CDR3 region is CASSLEGSLNTEAFF. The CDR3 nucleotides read TGTGCCAGCAGCTTGGAAGGCAGCTTGAACACTGAAGCTTTCTTT. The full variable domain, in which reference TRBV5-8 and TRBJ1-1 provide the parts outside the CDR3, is EAGVTQSPTHLIKTRGQQATLRCSPISGHTSVYWYQQALGLGLQFLLWYDEGEERNRGNFPPRFSGRQFPNYSSELNVNALELEDSALYLCASSLEGSLNTEAFFGQGTRLTVV.

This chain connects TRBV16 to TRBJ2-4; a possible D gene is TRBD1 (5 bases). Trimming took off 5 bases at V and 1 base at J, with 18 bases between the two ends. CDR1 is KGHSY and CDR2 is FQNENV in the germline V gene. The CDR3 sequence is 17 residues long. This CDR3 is CASSTRQGEFAKNIQYF. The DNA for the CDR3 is TGTGCCAGCAGCACTCGGCAGGGTGAATTTGCCAAAAACATTCAGTACTTC.

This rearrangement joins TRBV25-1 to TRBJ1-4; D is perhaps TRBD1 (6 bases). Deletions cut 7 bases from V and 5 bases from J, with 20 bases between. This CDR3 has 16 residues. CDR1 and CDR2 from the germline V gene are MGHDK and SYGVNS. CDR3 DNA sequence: TGTGCCAGCACTGCGACGACAGGCCAGCAAAATGAAAAACTGTTTTTT. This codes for CASTATTGQQNEKLFF.

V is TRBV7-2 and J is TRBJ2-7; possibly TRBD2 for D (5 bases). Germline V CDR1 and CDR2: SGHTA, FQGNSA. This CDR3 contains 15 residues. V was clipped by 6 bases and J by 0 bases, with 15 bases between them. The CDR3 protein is CASRKSPGSSYEQYV. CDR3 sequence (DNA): TGTGCCAGCAGAAAAAGCCCGGGGTCCTCCTACGAGCAGTACGTC.

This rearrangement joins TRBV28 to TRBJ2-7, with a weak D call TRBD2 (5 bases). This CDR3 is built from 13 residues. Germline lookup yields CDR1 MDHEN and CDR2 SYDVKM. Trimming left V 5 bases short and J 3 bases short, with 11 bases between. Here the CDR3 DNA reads TGTGCCAGCAGTCCGCGGGCCAACTACGAGCAGTACGTC. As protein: CASSPRANYEQYV.

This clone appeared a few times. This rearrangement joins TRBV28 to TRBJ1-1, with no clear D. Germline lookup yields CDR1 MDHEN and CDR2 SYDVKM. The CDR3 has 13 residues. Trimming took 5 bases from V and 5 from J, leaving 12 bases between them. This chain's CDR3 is CASSPSQVTEAFF. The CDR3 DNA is TGTGCCAGCAGTCCCTCTCAAGTTACTGAAGCTTTCTTT.

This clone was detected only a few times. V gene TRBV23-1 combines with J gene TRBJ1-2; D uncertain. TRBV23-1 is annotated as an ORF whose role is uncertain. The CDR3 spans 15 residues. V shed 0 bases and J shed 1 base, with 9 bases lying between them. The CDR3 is CASSQSLGVNYGYTF. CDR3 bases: TGCGCCAGCAGTCAATCGCTCGGGGTTAACTATGGCTACACCTTC.

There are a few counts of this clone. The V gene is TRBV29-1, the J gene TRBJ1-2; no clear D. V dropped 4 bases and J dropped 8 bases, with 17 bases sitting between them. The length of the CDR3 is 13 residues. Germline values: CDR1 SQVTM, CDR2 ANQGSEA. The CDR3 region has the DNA TGCAGCGTTGCAACAGATGTAAATTGGGGCTACACCTTC. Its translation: CSVATDVNWGYTF.

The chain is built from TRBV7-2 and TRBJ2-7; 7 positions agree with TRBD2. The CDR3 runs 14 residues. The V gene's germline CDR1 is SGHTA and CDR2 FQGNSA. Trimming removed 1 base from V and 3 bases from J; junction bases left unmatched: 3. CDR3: CASSLGRDYYEQYF. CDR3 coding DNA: TGTGCCAGCAGCTTAGGCAGGGACTACTACGAGCAGTACTTC.

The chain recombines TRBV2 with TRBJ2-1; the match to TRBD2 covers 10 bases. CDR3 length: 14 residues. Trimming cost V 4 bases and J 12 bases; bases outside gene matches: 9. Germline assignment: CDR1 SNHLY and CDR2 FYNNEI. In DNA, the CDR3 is TGTGCCAGCAGTGTCACTAGCGGGGCCAATAGGCAGTTCTTC. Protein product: CASSVTSGANRQFF.

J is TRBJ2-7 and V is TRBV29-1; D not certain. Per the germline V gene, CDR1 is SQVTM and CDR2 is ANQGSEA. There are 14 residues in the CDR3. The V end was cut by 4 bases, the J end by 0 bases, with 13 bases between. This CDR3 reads CSVVGRTSSYEQYF. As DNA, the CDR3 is TGCAGCGTTGTGGGCAGGACCAGCTCCTACGAGCAGTACTTC.

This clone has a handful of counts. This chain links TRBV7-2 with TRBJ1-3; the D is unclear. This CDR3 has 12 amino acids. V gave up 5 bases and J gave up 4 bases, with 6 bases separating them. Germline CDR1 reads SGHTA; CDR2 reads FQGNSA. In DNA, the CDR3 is TGTGCCAGCAGCCCGCTCGGAAACACCATATATTTT. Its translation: CASSPLGNTIYF. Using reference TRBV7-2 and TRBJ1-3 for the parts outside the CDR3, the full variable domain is GAGVSQSPSNKVTEKGKDVELRCDPISGHTALYWYRQSLGQGLEFLIYFQGNSAPDKSGLPSDRFSAERTGGSVSTLTIQRTQQEDSAVYLCASSPLGNTIYFGEGSWLTVV.

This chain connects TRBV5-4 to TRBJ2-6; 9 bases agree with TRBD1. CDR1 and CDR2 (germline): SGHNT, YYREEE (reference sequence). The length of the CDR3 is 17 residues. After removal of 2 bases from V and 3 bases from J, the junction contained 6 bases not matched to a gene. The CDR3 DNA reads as TGTGCCAGCAGCTTTCCACAGGGGGCGCGTGGGGCCAACGTCCTGACTTTC. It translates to CASSFPQGARGANVLTF.

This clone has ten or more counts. The CDR3 sequence is CASSRVDRGDGELFF. CDR3 bases: TGTGCCAGCAGTCGCGTTGACAGGGGAGACGGGGAGCTGTTTTTT. The chain uses TRBV4-2 and TRBJ2-2, with 8 bases identical to TRBD1. Germline V gene lookup returns CDR1 LGHNA and CDR2 YNFKEQ. The CDR3 spans 15 residues. The trim removed 6 bases at V and 7 bases at J, leaving 10 bases unmatched.

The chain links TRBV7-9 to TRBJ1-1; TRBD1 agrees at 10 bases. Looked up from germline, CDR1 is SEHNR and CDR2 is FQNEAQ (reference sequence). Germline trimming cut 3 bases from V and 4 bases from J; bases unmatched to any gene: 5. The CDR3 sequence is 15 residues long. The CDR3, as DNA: TGTGCCAGCAGCTTCGGGACAGGGGACTTCACTGAAGCTTTCTTT. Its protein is CASSFGTGDFTEAFF.

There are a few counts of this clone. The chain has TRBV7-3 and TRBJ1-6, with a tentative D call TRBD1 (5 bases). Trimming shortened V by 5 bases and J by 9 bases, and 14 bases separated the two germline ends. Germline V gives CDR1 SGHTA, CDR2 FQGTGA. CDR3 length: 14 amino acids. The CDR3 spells CASSLAGGSSPLHF. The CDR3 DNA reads TGTGCCAGCAGCCTCGCGGGGGGGAGTTCACCCCTCCACTTT.

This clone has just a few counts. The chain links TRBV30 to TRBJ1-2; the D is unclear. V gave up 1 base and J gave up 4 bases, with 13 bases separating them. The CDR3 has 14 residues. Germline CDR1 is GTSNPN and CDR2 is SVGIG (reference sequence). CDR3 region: CAWSERWGGYGYTF. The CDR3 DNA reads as TGTGCCTGGAGTGAACGGTGGGGTGGCTATGGCTACACCTTC.

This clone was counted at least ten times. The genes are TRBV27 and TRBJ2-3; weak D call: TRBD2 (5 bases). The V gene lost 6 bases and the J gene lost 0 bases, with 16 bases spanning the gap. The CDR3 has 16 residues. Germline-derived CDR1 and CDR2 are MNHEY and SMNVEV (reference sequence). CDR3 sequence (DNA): TGTGCCAGCAGCCCACGGAGGCCTACGAGCACAGATACGCAGTATTTT. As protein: CASSPRRPTSTDTQYF.

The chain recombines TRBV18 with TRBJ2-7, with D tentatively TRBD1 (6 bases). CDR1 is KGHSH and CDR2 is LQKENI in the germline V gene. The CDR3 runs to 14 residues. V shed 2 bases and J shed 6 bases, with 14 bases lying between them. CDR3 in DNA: TGTGCCAGCTCACCAGATTATCAGGGGTCCGAGCAGTACGTC. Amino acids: CASSPDYQGSEQYV.